One and the same sample provided the 5 T cell receptor beta chains below, sequenced in a study of lung T cells in sarcoidosis with Löfgren's syndrome (dated by TCRdb to the late 2010s). TCRdb names Illumina MiSeq as the instrument used. TCRdb reanalyzed the raw reads on its own, using fastp at Q25 for trimming and MiXCR for clone calling, and kept in-frame beta chains. All rows with the same CDR3 protein become a single entry with the most common DNA and genes. The sample contains 60,000 to 65,000 distinct CDR3 sequences, 21% of them found a single time. The ten largest clones represent about 2.5% of the sample. Material: CD4+ T cells from PBMCs. All receptors derive from a human donor with sarcoidosis (Löfgren's syndrome or another form), or a control subject (not recorded which).

This clonotype was recorded many times. The CDR3: CSYKVFGTGEQYF. Here the CDR3 DNA reads TGCAGTTATAAAGTCTTCGGTACTGGTGAGCAGTACTTC. This chain joins TRBV20-1 and TRBJ2-7; D gene uncertain. Germline V lookup: CDR1 DFQATT, CDR2 SNEGSKA (reference sequence). Trimming stripped 8 bases from V and 7 bases from J, with 21 bases between. The CDR3 consists of 13 residues.

Ten or more counts support this clonotype. The gene calls are TRBV27 and TRBJ2-7; TRBD1 is a possible D gene (6 bases). V was trimmed by 1 base and J by 7 bases, leaving 11 bases between them. The CDR3 length is 13 residues. Germline assignment: CDR1 MNHEY and CDR2 SMNVEV (reference sequence). The CDR3 protein is CASSLLSGEEQYF. CDR3 in DNA: TGTGCCAGCAGTTTATTGTCAGGGGAGGAGCAGTACTTC.

This clonotype was observed at least ten times. The rearrangement links TRBV6-1 to TRBJ1-5, with a tentative D call TRBD1 (5 bases). CDR1 is MNHNS, CDR2 SASEGT, per germline. The CDR3 loop spans 14 amino acids. V lost 5 bases and J lost 5, with 13 bases in between. The CDR3 is CASSIRVSDQPQHF. CDR3 in DNA: TGTGCCAGCAGTATCAGGGTGTCCGATCAGCCCCAGCATTTT.

The chain links TRBV12-3 or TRBV12-4 to TRBJ1-1; D is ambiguous. This CDR3 is 11 amino acids long. V lost 1 base and J lost 6, with 3 bases in between. The CDR3 DNA is TGTGCCAGCAGTTTAGGACCTGAAGCTTTCTTT. This translates into CASSLGPEAFF.

The chain recombines TRBV7-9 with TRBJ2-5; D possibly matches TRBD1 or TRBD2 (5 bases each). CDR3 length: 17 amino acids. The V and J ends lost 5 bases and 1 base respectively, with 20 bases between them. Germline CDR1 is SEHNR and CDR2 is FQNEAQ (reference sequence). The DNA for the CDR3 is TGTGCCAGCAGCCCGCCCCCCGGTAGGGACGGCCAAGAGACCCAGTACTTC. Translated, it gives CASSPPPGRDGQETQYF.